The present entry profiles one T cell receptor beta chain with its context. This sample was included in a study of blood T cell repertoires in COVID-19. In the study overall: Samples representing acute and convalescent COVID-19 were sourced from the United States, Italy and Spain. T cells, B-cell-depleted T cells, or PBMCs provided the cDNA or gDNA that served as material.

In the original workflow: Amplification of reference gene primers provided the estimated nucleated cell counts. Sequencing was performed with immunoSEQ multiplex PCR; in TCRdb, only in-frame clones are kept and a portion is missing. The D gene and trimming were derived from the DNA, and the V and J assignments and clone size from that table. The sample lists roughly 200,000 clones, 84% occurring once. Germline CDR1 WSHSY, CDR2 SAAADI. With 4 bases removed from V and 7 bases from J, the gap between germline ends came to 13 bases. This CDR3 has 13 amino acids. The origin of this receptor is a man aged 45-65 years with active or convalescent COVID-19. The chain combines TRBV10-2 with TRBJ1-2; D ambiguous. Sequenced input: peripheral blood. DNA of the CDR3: TGCGCCAGCAGTGTAATGCAAGCCCCTGGCTACACCTTC. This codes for CASSVMQAPGYTF.